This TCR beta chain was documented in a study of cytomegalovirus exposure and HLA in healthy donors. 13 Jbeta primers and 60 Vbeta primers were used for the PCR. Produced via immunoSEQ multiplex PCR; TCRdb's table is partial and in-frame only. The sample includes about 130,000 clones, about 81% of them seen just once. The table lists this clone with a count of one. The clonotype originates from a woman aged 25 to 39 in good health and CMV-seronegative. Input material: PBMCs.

The CDR3 bases are TGTGCCAGCAGTGGGACTAGCGGGGTCTCCTACGAGCAGTACTTC. This sequence encodes CASSGTSGVSYEQYF. This chain connects TRBV5-4 to TRBJ2-7, with 13 bases matching TRBD2. This CDR3 is built from 15 residues. Germline-derived CDR1 and CDR2 are SGHNT and YYREEE (reference sequence). J lost 0 bases, V lost 5 bases, and 2 bases had no gene match.